Shown below are 2 T cell receptor beta chains from a single sample sequenced in a study of ipilimumab plus nivolumab after autologous stem cell transplantation (dated by TCRdb to about 2021). Library method: the immunoSEQ multiplex PCR assay. The table comes from immuneACCESS by way of TCRdb, which keeps in-frame sequences with V and J called. Part of the clones is missing from these tables; in studies checked, under half for an unresolved V gene and the rest for unknown reasons. For this sample the table gives about 43,000 clones, of which roughly 88% were detected only once. The biggest ten clones account for 0.88% of the sample. The specimen was PBMCs, collected in a trial of ipilimumab plus nivolumab as post-transplant consolidation. These receptors were obtained from a male donor with multiple myeloma.

This chain uses TRBV4-1 with TRBJ2-2, with 9 positions matching TRBD1. Trimming at V came to 4 bases and at J to 5 bases, leaving 5 bases not matched to a gene. This CDR3 is 15 amino acids long. Germline CDR1 MGHRA, CDR2 YSYEKL. The CDR3 sequence is CASSPGQGYTGELFF. The CDR3 DNA is TGCGCCAGCAGCCCGGGACAGGGATATACCGGGGAGCTGTTTTTT.

In this sample, this clone turned up once. This chain connects TRBV5-4 to TRBJ1-3; D ambiguous. The CDR3 is 16 amino acids. The germline V gene encodes CDR1 SGHNT and CDR2 YYREEE (reference sequence). V was shortened by 0 bases and J by 4 bases, with 14 bases between the two germline ends. Here the CDR3 DNA reads TGTGCCAGCAGCTTGGGCCCCCGTAGAGGGGGAAACACCATATATTTT. Encoded protein: CASSLGPRRGGNTIYF. The full variable domain, in which reference TRBV5-4 and TRBJ1-3 provide the parts outside the CDR3, is ETGVTQSPTHLIKTRGQQVTLRCSSQSGHNTVSWYQQALGQGPQFIFQYYREEENGRGNFPPRFSGLQFPNYSSELNVNALELDDSALYLCASSLGPRRGGNTIYFGEGSWLTVV.